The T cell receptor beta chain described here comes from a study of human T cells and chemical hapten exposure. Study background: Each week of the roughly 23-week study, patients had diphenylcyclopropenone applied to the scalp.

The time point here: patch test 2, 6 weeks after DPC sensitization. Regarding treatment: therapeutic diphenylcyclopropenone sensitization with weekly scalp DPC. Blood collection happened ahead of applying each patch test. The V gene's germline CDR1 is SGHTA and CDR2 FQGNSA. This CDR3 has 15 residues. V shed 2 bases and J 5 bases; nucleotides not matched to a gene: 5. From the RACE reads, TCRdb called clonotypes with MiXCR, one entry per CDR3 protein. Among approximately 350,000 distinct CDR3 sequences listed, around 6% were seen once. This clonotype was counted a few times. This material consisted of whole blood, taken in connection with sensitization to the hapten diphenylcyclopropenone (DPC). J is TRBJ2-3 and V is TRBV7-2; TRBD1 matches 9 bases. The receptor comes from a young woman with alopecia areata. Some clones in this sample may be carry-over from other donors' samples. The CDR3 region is CASSLQQGAEDTQYF. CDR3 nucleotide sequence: TGTGCCAGCAGCTTACAACAGGGGGCCGAAGATACGCAGTATTTT.